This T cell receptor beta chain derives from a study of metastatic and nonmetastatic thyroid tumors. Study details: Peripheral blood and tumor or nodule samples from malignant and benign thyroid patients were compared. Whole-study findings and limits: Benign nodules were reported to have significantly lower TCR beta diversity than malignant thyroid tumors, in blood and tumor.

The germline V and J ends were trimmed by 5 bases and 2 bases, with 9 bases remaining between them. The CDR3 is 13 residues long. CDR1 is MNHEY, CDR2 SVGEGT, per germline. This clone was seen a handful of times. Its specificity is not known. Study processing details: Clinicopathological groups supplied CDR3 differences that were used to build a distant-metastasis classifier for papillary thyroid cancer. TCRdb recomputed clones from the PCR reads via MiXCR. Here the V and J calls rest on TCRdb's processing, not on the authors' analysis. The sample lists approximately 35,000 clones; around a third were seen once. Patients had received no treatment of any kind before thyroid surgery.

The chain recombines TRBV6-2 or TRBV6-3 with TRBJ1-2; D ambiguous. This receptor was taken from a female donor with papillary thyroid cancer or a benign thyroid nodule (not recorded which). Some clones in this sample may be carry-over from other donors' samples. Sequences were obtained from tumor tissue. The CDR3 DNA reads TGTGCCAGCAGTCCTAGGCGGAACTATGGCTACACCTTC. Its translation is CASSPRRNYGYTF.